The 23 T cell receptor beta chains below come from one sample, sequenced in a study of technical replicates of blood from several donors. TCRdb's copy holds only in-frame clones and misses some; the assay was immunoSEQ multiplex PCR. The sample has around 75,000 clones; 85% to 95% are singletons. Sequencing was done on a sample of T cells isolated from PBMCs. These receptors all come from a human donor in good health.

This clone was recorded once. The chain has TRBV5-1 and TRBJ1-1, with 8 bases matching TRBD1. J lost 5 bases, V lost 0 bases, and 6 bases had no gene match. Germline lookup yields CDR1 SGHRS and CDR2 YFSETQ. The CDR3 length is 15 residues. The CDR3 loop reads CASSLGAGGQTEAFF. Here the CDR3 DNA reads TGCGCCAGCAGCTTGGGGGCAGGGGGCCAGACTGAAGCTTTCTTT. The full variable domain, its missing parts supplied by reference TRBV5-1 and TRBJ1-1, is KAGVTQTPRYLIKTRGQQVTLSCSPISGHRSVSWYQQTPGQGLQFLFEYFSETQRNKGNFPGRFSGRQFSNSRSEMNVSTLELGDSALYLCASSLGAGGQTEAFFGQGTRLTVV.

This clone was seen once. This chain uses TRBV7-9 with TRBJ1-1; TRBD1 is a possible D gene (6 bases). Germline assignment: CDR1 SEHNR and CDR2 FQNEAQ (reference sequence). The CDR3 runs 18 residues. V was trimmed by 7 bases and J by 1 base, leaving 25 bases between them. The CDR3 spells CASTTPGQGLIGNTEAFF. DNA for the CDR3: TGTGCCAGCACCACCCCAGGGCAGGGGTTAATAGGGAACACTGAAGCTTTCTTT.

This chain joins TRBV29-1 and TRBJ2-3, with D unresolved. V shed 1 base and J shed 4 bases, with 9 bases lying between them. Germline V CDR1 and CDR2: SQVTM, ANQGSEA. The CDR3 contains 13 residues. The CDR3 is CSVEGLLSDTQYF. Written as DNA, the CDR3 is TGCAGCGTTGAAGGCCTACTGTCAGATACGCAGTATTTT.

The chain recombines TRBV2 with TRBJ2-1; TRBD2 matches at 10 bases. With V trimmed by 6 bases and J by 5 bases, 7 bases remained unmatched. In germline, CDR1 is SNHLY, CDR2 FYNNEI. This CDR3 spans 15 amino acids. The CDR3 DNA is TGTGCCAGCAGAGTTCTAGCGGGAGCCGACAATGAGCAGTTCTTC. Amino acid sequence: CASRVLAGADNEQFF.

The chain joins TRBV7-8 to TRBJ2-1, with D unresolved. The V end lost 0 bases, the J end lost 0 bases, and 6 bases lay between the germline ends. This CDR3 contains 15 residues. Germline-derived CDR1 and CDR2 are SGHVS and FQNEAQ. The CDR3 spells CASSLAVSSYNEQFF. The CDR3 DNA sequence: TGTGCCAGCAGCTTAGCGGTTAGCTCCTACAATGAGCAGTTCTTC.

This clone was counted once. The chain joins TRBV28 to TRBJ2-7; tentative D call: TRBD2 (5 bases). The CDR3 loop spans 13 amino acids. Germline loops: CDR1 MDHEN, CDR2 SYDVKM. The V end lost 5 bases, the J end lost 0 bases, and 8 bases lay between the germline ends. CDR3 nucleotide sequence: TGTGCCAGCAGTGTACTAGGCTCCTACGAGCAGTACTTC. It yields the protein CASSVLGSYEQYF. Filled out from reference TRBV28 and TRBJ2-7, the complete variable domain reads DVKVTQSSRYLVKRTGEKVFLECVQDMDHENMFWYRQDPGLGLRLIYFSYDVKMKEKGDIPEGYSVSREKKERFSLILESASTNQTSMYLCASSVLGSYEQYFGPGTRLTVT.

The CDR3 DNA sequence: TGTGCCAGCAGTTTCGGCGGGGTACCTGAGCAGTTCTTC. This sequence encodes CASSFGGVPEQFF. V is TRBV25-1 and J is TRBJ2-1; perhaps TRBD2 as D (6 bases). From germline, CDR1 is MGHDK and CDR2 SYGVNS. Between the trimmed V and J ends, which lost 5 bases and 9 bases, there was a span of 14 bases. The CDR3 is 13 amino acids.

The rearrangement links TRBV5-1 to TRBJ2-7; D is undetermined. Trimming took 2 bases from V and 3 from J, leaving 6 bases between them. Per germline, CDR1 SGHRS and CDR2 YFSETQ. The CDR3 extends over 12 amino acids. The CDR3 sequence is CASSFNGYEQYF. CDR3 nucleotide sequence: TGCGCCAGCAGCTTTAACGGCTACGAGCAGTACTTC.

This chain joins TRBV29-1 and TRBJ2-7; a possible D gene is TRBD2 (6 bases). The CDR3 is made up of 12 amino acids. Trimming took off 3 bases at V and 5 bases at J, with 11 bases between the two ends. Germline-derived CDR1 and CDR2 are SQVTM and ANQGSEA. The CDR3 coding sequence is TGCAGCGTTGAGTCGGCTAGCGACGAGCAGTACTTC. Translation gives CSVESASDEQYF.

The chain employs TRBV6-6 and TRBJ1-5; no clear D gene. Deletions cut 2 bases from V and 3 bases from J, with 11 bases between. Germline CDR1 reads MNHNY; CDR2 reads SVGAGI (reference sequence). The CDR3 length is 15 residues. CDR3 bases: TGTGCCAGCAGTTACCGGGAGCGTAACAATCAGCCCCAGCATTTT. Translated: CASSYRERNNQPQHF.

V usage is TRBV7-8 and J usage is TRBJ2-1; no clear D gene. The V end was cut by 4 bases, the J end by 0 bases, with 10 bases between. The CDR3 has 15 amino acids. The germline CDR1 and CDR2 sequences are SGHVS and FQNEAQ. DNA for the CDR3: TGTGCCAGCAGCTCATTAGATAGCTCCTACAATGAGCAGTTCTTC. Translation gives CASSSLDSSYNEQFF.

This clone showed up just once. The V call is TRBV19, the J call TRBJ2-2; TRBD1 matches at 8 bases. With 6 bases clipped from V and 6 bases from J, the junction kept 3 bases outside the gene matches. Germline V gene data show CDR1 as LNHDA and CDR2 as SQIVND (reference sequence). The CDR3 extends over 13 amino acids. CDR3 DNA sequence: TGTGCCAGTAGCCAGGACAGGGCCGGGGAGCTGTTTTTT. Translating it yields CASSQDRAGELFF.

V gene TRBV9 combines with J gene TRBJ2-3, with 13 positions matching TRBD2. Germline CDR1 reads SGDLS; CDR2 reads YYNGEE. This CDR3 region has 19 residues. With V trimmed by 3 bases and J by 1 base, 11 bases remained unmatched. The CDR3 is CASSEPGTSGMSGTDTQYF. The CDR3 nucleotides read TGTGCCAGCAGCGAACCCGGGACTAGCGGGATGTCAGGCACAGATACGCAGTATTTT.

The CDR3 here is CASSLTFLGAATGDEQYF. The CDR3 nucleotides are TGTGCCAGCAGTTTAACCTTTCTGGGGGCAGCTACAGGGGACGAGCAGTACTTC. The chain uses TRBV27 and TRBJ2-7; 7 bases are shared with TRBD1. Trimming removed 2 bases from V and 5 bases from J; junction bases left unmatched: 18. Germline CDR1 MNHEY, CDR2 SMNVEV (reference sequence). This CDR3 contains 18 residues.

The chain is built from TRBV30 and TRBJ2-1; TRBD2 matches 9 bases. The CDR3 is made up of 14 amino acids. V lost 0 bases and J lost 7; bases outside the gene matches: 4. Germline CDR1 is GTSNPN and CDR2 is SVGIG (reference sequence). CDR3 loop: CAWSVLAGKNEQFF. For the CDR3, the DNA is TGTGCCTGGAGTGTACTAGCGGGCAAAAATGAGCAGTTCTTC. The full variable domain, with the rest looked up from reference TRBV30 and TRBJ2-1, is SQTIHQWPATLVQPVGSPLSLECTVEGTSNPNLYWYRQAAGRGLQLLFYSVGIGQISSEVPQNLSASRPQDRQFILSSKKLLLSDSGFYLCAWSVLAGKNEQFFGPGTRLTVL.

This clone showed up just once. The V gene is TRBV28, the J gene TRBJ2-3; no firm D call. V gave up 4 bases and J gave up 8 bases, with 16 bases separating them. Germline V gene data show CDR1 as MDHEN and CDR2 as SYDVKM. The CDR3 runs 14 residues. For the CDR3, the DNA is TGTGCCAGCAGTTACGAAACCCCACATGGTACGCAGTATTTT. This translates into CASSYETPHGTQYF.

V usage is TRBV7-9 and J usage is TRBJ1-6; TRBD1 matches at 8 bases. After removal of 5 bases from V and 9 bases from J, the junction contained 6 bases not matched to a gene. The CDR3 contains 14 residues. Germline assignment: CDR1 SEHNR and CDR2 FQNEAQ (reference sequence). CDR3 residues: CASSPGQGSSPLHF. The CDR3 DNA follows: TGTGCCAGCAGCCCAGGACAGGGCTCTTCACCCCTCCACTTT.

This chain links TRBV5-6 with TRBJ2-5; 8 bases agree with TRBD2. Germline trimming cut 3 bases from V and 1 base from J; bases unmatched to any gene: 5. The CDR3 length is 15 residues. Germline CDR1 is SGHDT and CDR2 is YYEEEE. CDR3: CASSSSGGLQETQYF. DNA for the CDR3: TGTGCCAGCAGCTCCAGCGGGGGCCTCCAAGAGACCCAGTACTTC.

The rearrangement joins TRBV6-1 to TRBJ2-5; D is possibly TRBD2 (5 bases). This CDR3 region has 11 residues. The V gene lost 8 bases and the J gene lost 5 bases, with 9 bases spanning the gap. Germline V gene data show CDR1 as MNHNS and CDR2 as SASEGT. The CDR3 is CASSTGETQYF. CDR3 nucleotide sequence: TGTGCCAGCTCCACGGGGGAGACCCAGTACTTC.

V usage is TRBV28 and J usage is TRBJ2-1, with D possibly TRBD1 on 6 matching bases. The V gene lost 5 bases and the J gene lost 1 base, with 12 bases spanning the gap. The CDR3 is 15 amino acids. Per germline, CDR1 MDHEN and CDR2 SYDVKM. The DNA of the CDR3 is TGTGCCAGCAGTCTCCAGACAGGTTCCTACAATGAGCAGTTCTTC. This codes for CASSLQTGSYNEQFF.

The chain combines TRBV7-9 with TRBJ1-1; 7 bases map to TRBD1. The trim removed 2 bases at V and 5 bases at J, leaving 5 bases unmatched. Germline lookup yields CDR1 SEHNR and CDR2 FQNEAQ (reference sequence). The CDR3 is 14 residues long. The DNA of the CDR3 is TGTGCCAGCAGCTTAAACAGGGGATTGACTGAAGCTTTCTTT. The encoded protein is CASSLNRGLTEAFF.

The J gene is TRBJ2-4, the V gene TRBV29-1; D may be TRBD1 (5 bases). Germline CDR1 SQVTM, CDR2 ANQGSEA. Trimming took off 4 bases at V and 0 bases at J, with 19 bases between the two ends. The CDR3 loop spans 17 amino acids. CDR3 nucleotides: TGCAGCGTTGTAGGCAGGGAAAGGGGTCTAGCCAAAAACATTCAGTACTTC. Its translation is CSVVGRERGLAKNIQYF.

The genes are TRBV7-2 and TRBJ2-1; TRBD2 matches at 8 bases. V lost 6 bases and J lost 6; bases outside the gene matches: 10. This CDR3 is 15 amino acids long. CDR1 and CDR2 from the germline V gene are SGHTA and FQGNSA. CDR3 in DNA: TGTGCCAGCAGTACAGAGGGGACTAGATCCAATGAGCAGTTCTTC. This encodes CASSTEGTRSNEQFF.